Below, one T cell receptor beta chain is given with its context. Antigen specificity is unknown. Treatment of the sample: roughly ten-day PBMC culture with coronavirus spike peptide pools or control peptides (ViraFEST assay). Once cultured less than 11 days, CD4+ T cells underwent isolation by negative selection. The CDR3 runs 15 residues. Trimming at V came to 0 bases and at J to 4 bases, leaving 4 bases not matched to a gene. CDR1 SGHNT and CDR2 YYREEE come from the germline V gene (reference sequence). Sequenced with the Oncomine TCR Beta short-read assay was DNA taken from cultured CD4+ T cells. TCRdb recomputed calls from the PCR reads with MiXCR, one row per CDR3 protein. The profile covers some 9,300 distinct CDR3 sequences, with approximately 59% appearing a single time and roughly a sixth taken by the ten largest. This sample was taken from a study of vaccination and CD4 T cells after COVID-19. Study context: Each of the control cultures got a CEFX pool, an HIV-1 Nef pool, or no peptide. Study-wide results and caveats: The study found that a median approximately 86% of reactive clones in convalescent patients appeared only post-vaccination.

The source material was CD4+ T cells from blood, cultured in vitro. This TCR was sampled from a human donor who had recovered from COVID-19. This chain links TRBV5-4 with TRBJ2-1; 7 bases match TRBD2. The CDR3 region has the DNA TGTGCCAGCAGCTTGGCCAACGGGAGGTACAATGAGCAGTTCTTC. It yields the protein CASSLANGRYNEQFF.